This entry concerns a single T cell receptor beta chain. Antigen: not known. This record belongs to a study of T cell responses to AZD1222 COVID-19 vaccine. Whole-study context: Whether given at about 4 or about 12 weeks, second doses were pooled. General study results and limits: Seropositive at baseline were only a handful of AZD1222 recipients.

Sequenced by immunoSEQ multiplex PCR; TCRdb stores in-frame clones only, minus some. The sample gives 100,000 to 150,000 clones, more than 85% of which show up once; about 5% is in the top ten. Trimming removed 4 bases from V and 0 bases from J, with 10 bases in between. This CDR3 is 14 amino acids long. The germline gives CDR1 SGHNT, CDR2 YYREEE (reference sequence). The sequence was obtained from an adult in good health. Sequences were derived from peripheral blood, sampled on day 0 of AZD1222 vaccination. V gene TRBV5-4 combines with J gene TRBJ1-1; no clear D gene. This chain's CDR3 is CASSAPTVNTEAFF. CDR3 sequence (DNA): TGTGCCAGCAGCGCCCCGACTGTGAACACTGAAGCTTTCTTT.